The clone carrying this T cell receptor (beta chain) was found many times. Each TCR cDNA library carried sample-specific barcodes on both ends. In the source study's methods: Each library had about 2 to 4 million CDR3 reads and about 90,000 to nearly 500,000 clonotypes. TCRdb fed the 5' RACE reads into MiXCR, producing one record per CDR3 protein. The V and J calls reflect TCRdb's pipeline rather than the authors' work. The table shows hundreds of thousands of distinct CDR3 sequences, with over 25% occurring only once. The data are from a study of identical twins' blood T cells. Donors were six healthy women in three monozygous twin pairs. Deletions cut 4 bases from V and 5 bases from J, with 11 bases between. The CDR3 covers 13 residues. Germline V gene data show CDR1 as LGHNT and CDR2 as FRNRAP.

The sample was PBMCs. The V gene is TRBV12-5, the J gene TRBJ1-2; no clear D. This sequence was found in a woman aged 18-55 years in good health. CDR3 sequence (DNA): TGTGCTAGTGGTTCCCCTCTAGGGTATGGCTACACCTTC. This codes for CASGSPLGYGYTF.